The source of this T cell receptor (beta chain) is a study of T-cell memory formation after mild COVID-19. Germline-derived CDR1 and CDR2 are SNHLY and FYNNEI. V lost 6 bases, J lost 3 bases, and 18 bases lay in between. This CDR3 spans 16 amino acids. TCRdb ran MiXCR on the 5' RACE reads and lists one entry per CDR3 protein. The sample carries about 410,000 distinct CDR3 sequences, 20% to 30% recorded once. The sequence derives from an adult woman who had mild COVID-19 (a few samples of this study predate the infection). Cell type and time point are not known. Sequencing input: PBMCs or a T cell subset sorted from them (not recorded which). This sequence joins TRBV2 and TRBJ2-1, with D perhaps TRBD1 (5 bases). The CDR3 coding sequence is TGTGCCAGCAGGGGTACACAGGTTCTTATCTACAATGAGCAGTTCTTC. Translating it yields CASRGTQVLIYNEQFF.